Following are 19 T cell receptor beta chains from one sample sequenced in a study of T cell changes during pregnancy in multiple sclerosis. This table comes from immunoSEQ multiplex PCR, and its TCRdb copy is limited to in-frame clones, with some not included. The sample yields roughly 52,000 clones, roughly 94% seen once. The input for sequencing was CD8+ T cells from peripheral blood mononuclear cells, taken in the third trimester of pregnancy. The receptors shown here come from a female donor with multiple sclerosis, enrolled in a pregnancy study.

This chain links TRBV5-1 with TRBJ2-2; D is perhaps TRBD1 (6 bases). Germline CDR1 and CDR2: SGHRS and YFSETQ. Trimming cost V 6 bases and J 3 bases, with 15 bases left between them. CDR3 size: 15 residues. CDR3 bases: TGCGCCAGCACCTTCCGGGACACGTACACCGGGGAGCTGTTTTTT. This encodes CASTFRDTYTGELFF.

The rearrangement uses TRBV10-3 and TRBJ2-5; 10 bases are a match to TRBD2. The CDR3 contains 17 residues. Germline V gene sequence: CDR1 ENHRY, CDR2 SYGVKD. The ends lost 2 bases at V and 2 bases at J; junction bases unmatched: 8. The CDR3 sequence is CAISEPLQREGQETQYF. The DNA for the CDR3 is TGTGCCATCAGTGAGCCCCTTCAGCGGGAGGGGCAAGAGACCCAGTACTTC.

The rearrangement links TRBV6-6 to TRBJ2-1, with D maybe TRBD1 (5 bases). CDR1 is MNHNY and CDR2 is SVGAGI in the germline V gene (reference sequence). The CDR3 totals 14 residues. The V gene lost 3 bases and the J gene lost 5 bases, with 11 bases spanning the gap. The CDR3 nucleotides are TGTGCCAGCAGTTATAACAGGAGACACAATGAGCAGTTCTTC. Translating it yields CASSYNRRHNEQFF.

V is TRBV6-5 and J is TRBJ1-1; a possible D gene is TRBD1 (5 bases). Deletions cut 0 bases from V and 1 base from J, with 12 bases between. CDR1 is MNHEY and CDR2 is SVGAGI in the germline V gene. CDR3 length: 16 residues. The CDR3 here is CASSYSRLTGNTEAFF. The CDR3 region has the DNA TGTGCCAGCAGTTACTCGAGGCTTACAGGGAACACTGAAGCTTTCTTT.

This sequence joins TRBV27 and TRBJ2-5; 7 nucleotides match TRBD1. The ends lost 3 bases at V and 4 bases at J; junction bases unmatched: 8. Germline-derived CDR1 and CDR2 are MNHEY and SMNVEV (reference sequence). This CDR3 region has 15 residues. As DNA, the CDR3 is TGTGCCAGCAGTTTGCGGCAGGGGGTGATAGAGACCCAGTACTTC. The encoded protein is CASSLRQGVIETQYF.

This clone was recorded once. The rearrangement links TRBV28 to TRBJ2-5, with 7 bases identical to TRBD1. J gave up 5 bases and V 2 bases, and 2 bases lay outside the gene matches. This CDR3 contains 13 residues. The germline CDR1 and CDR2 sequences are MDHEN and SYDVKM. DNA for the CDR3: TGTGCCAGCAGTTTACGCAGGGGGGAGACCCAGTACTTC. Translated, it gives CASSLRRGETQYF.

The rearrangement uses TRBV6-5 and TRBJ1-1, with 9 nucleotides matching TRBD1. Germline V gene lookup returns CDR1 MNHEY and CDR2 SVGAGI. Trimming cost V 5 bases and J 7 bases; bases outside gene matches: 11. The CDR3 contains 15 residues. CDR3 region: CASSTTGTGLSEAFF. The CDR3 region has the DNA TGTGCCAGCAGTACAACCGGGACAGGGTTGAGTGAAGCTTTCTTT.

The V and J genes are TRBV12-5 and TRBJ2-7, with D perhaps TRBD1 (5 bases). CDR3 size: 15 residues. Germline-derived CDR1 and CDR2 are LGHNT and FRNRAP. The V end lost 1 base, the J end lost 2 bases, and 12 bases lay between the germline ends. The CDR3 bases are TGTGCTAGTGGTTTGGCACTGACAGTTCCCTACGAGCAGTACTTC. This encodes CASGLALTVPYEQYF.

The genes are TRBV7-6 and TRBJ1-2, with no clear D. From germline, CDR1 is SGHVS and CDR2 FNYEAQ. The CDR3 extends over 12 amino acids. With 3 bases removed from V and 10 bases from J, the gap between germline ends came to 12 bases. CDR3 protein: CASSLEDGIYTF. CDR3 nucleotides: TGTGCCAGCAGCTTGGAGGACGGGATCTACACCTTC.

V and J are TRBV5-6 and TRBJ1-5; 9 nucleotides agree with TRBD1. The ends lost 6 bases at V and 9 bases at J; junction bases unmatched: 10. This CDR3 has 14 amino acids. Germline V gives CDR1 SGHDT, CDR2 YYEEEE. CDR3 DNA: TGTGCCAGCACCTATGGGACAGGGCCCGGGCCCCAGCATTTT. Translating gives CASTYGTGPGPQHF.

The rearrangement links TRBV6-4 to TRBJ2-7; perhaps TRBD2 as D (6 bases). V lost 3 bases and J 0 bases, leaving 9 bases between the germline ends. The CDR3 loop spans 14 amino acids. Germline V gives CDR1 MRHNA, CDR2 SNTAGT. Here the CDR3 reads CASSERESSYEQYF. CDR3 DNA: TGTGCCAGCAGTGAACGGGAGAGCTCCTACGAGCAGTACTTC.

The rearrangement joins TRBV13 to TRBJ2-1; 7 bases agree with TRBD2. V lost 2 bases and J lost 5; bases outside the gene matches: 6. Germline CDR1 reads PRHDT; CDR2 reads FYEKMQ (reference sequence). The CDR3 loop spans 15 amino acids. The CDR3 sequence is CASSLSPSGNNEQFF. The CDR3, as DNA: TGTGCCAGCAGCTTATCCCCTAGCGGAAACAATGAGCAGTTCTTC.

This chain connects TRBV30 to TRBJ1-2, with 8 bases fitting TRBD1. V lost 5 bases and J lost 8; bases outside the gene matches: 22. CDR1 is GTSNPN and CDR2 is SVGIG in the germline V gene (reference sequence). This CDR3 has 17 residues. CDR3 loop: CAWDAEIEGRGPVGYTF. In DNA form, the CDR3 reads TGTGCCTGGGACGCGGAGATTGAGGGCAGGGGGCCCGTGGGCTACACCTTC.

The rearrangement links TRBV7-9 to TRBJ1-1, with D perhaps TRBD1 (5 bases). This CDR3 is built from 16 residues. V was clipped by 2 bases and J by 3 bases, with 16 bases between them. Germline CDR1 SEHNR, CDR2 FQNEAQ (reference sequence). The CDR3 region is CASSLLYGASDTEAFF. In nucleotides, the CDR3 is TGTGCCAGCAGCTTATTGTATGGGGCGTCGGACACTGAAGCTTTCTTT.

J is TRBJ2-7 and V is TRBV4-1; TRBD2 matches 9 bases. V shed 2 bases and J 3 bases; nucleotides not matched to a gene: 5. CDR1 is MGHRA, CDR2 YSYEKL, per germline. The CDR3 runs 15 residues. DNA for the CDR3: TGCGCCAGCAGCCAATCCGTAGCGGGGGACTACGAGCAGTACTTC. The encoded protein is CASSQSVAGDYEQYF.

This clone was picked up one time. The chain carries TRBV7-6 and TRBJ2-2, with 11 bases fitting TRBD2. Per germline, CDR1 SGHVS and CDR2 FNYEAQ. The CDR3 is made up of 17 amino acids. Trimming took 3 bases from V and 2 from J; bases not matched to a gene: 5. CDR3 residues: CASSFISGRANTGELFF. CDR3 DNA: TGTGCCAGCAGCTTCATTAGCGGGAGGGCCAACACCGGGGAGCTGTTTTTT.

The rearrangement links TRBV30 to TRBJ2-7; 8 bases are a match to TRBD2. The junction had 8 bases not matched to a gene; V was cut back by 1 base and J by 0 bases. This CDR3 spans 16 amino acids. CDR1 and CDR2 (germline): GTSNPN, SVGIG (reference sequence). CDR3 protein: CAWSDPLAGGSYEQYF. The CDR3 coding sequence is TGTGCCTGGAGTGACCCCTTGGCGGGAGGCTCCTACGAGCAGTACTTC.

This chain joins TRBV29-1 and TRBJ1-2; D is unresolved. Germline CDR1 SQVTM, CDR2 ANQGSEA. V gave up 1 base and J gave up 2 bases, with 20 bases separating them. CDR3 length equals 17 residues. The CDR3 protein is CSVEAVGWRDKNYGYTF. DNA for the CDR3: TGCAGCGTTGAAGCGGTGGGGTGGAGGGATAAAAACTATGGCTACACCTTC.

The rearrangement links TRBV5-1 to TRBJ2-5; TRBD1 agrees at 7 bases. This CDR3 region has 13 residues. The germline CDR1 and CDR2 sequences are SGHRS and YFSETQ. The J segment lost 0 bases and the V segment lost 9 bases, leaving 5 bases of the junction unmatched. This CDR3 reads CATKGAHQETQYF. The DNA of the CDR3 is TGCGCCACAAAGGGGGCGCACCAAGAGACCCAGTACTTC. The full variable domain, in which reference TRBV5-1 and TRBJ2-5 provide the parts outside the CDR3, is KAGVTQTPRYLIKTRGQQVTLSCSPISGHRSVSWYQQTPGQGLQFLFEYFSETQRNKGNFPGRFSGRQFSNSRSEMNVSTLELGDSALYLCATKGAHQETQYFGPGTRLLVL.